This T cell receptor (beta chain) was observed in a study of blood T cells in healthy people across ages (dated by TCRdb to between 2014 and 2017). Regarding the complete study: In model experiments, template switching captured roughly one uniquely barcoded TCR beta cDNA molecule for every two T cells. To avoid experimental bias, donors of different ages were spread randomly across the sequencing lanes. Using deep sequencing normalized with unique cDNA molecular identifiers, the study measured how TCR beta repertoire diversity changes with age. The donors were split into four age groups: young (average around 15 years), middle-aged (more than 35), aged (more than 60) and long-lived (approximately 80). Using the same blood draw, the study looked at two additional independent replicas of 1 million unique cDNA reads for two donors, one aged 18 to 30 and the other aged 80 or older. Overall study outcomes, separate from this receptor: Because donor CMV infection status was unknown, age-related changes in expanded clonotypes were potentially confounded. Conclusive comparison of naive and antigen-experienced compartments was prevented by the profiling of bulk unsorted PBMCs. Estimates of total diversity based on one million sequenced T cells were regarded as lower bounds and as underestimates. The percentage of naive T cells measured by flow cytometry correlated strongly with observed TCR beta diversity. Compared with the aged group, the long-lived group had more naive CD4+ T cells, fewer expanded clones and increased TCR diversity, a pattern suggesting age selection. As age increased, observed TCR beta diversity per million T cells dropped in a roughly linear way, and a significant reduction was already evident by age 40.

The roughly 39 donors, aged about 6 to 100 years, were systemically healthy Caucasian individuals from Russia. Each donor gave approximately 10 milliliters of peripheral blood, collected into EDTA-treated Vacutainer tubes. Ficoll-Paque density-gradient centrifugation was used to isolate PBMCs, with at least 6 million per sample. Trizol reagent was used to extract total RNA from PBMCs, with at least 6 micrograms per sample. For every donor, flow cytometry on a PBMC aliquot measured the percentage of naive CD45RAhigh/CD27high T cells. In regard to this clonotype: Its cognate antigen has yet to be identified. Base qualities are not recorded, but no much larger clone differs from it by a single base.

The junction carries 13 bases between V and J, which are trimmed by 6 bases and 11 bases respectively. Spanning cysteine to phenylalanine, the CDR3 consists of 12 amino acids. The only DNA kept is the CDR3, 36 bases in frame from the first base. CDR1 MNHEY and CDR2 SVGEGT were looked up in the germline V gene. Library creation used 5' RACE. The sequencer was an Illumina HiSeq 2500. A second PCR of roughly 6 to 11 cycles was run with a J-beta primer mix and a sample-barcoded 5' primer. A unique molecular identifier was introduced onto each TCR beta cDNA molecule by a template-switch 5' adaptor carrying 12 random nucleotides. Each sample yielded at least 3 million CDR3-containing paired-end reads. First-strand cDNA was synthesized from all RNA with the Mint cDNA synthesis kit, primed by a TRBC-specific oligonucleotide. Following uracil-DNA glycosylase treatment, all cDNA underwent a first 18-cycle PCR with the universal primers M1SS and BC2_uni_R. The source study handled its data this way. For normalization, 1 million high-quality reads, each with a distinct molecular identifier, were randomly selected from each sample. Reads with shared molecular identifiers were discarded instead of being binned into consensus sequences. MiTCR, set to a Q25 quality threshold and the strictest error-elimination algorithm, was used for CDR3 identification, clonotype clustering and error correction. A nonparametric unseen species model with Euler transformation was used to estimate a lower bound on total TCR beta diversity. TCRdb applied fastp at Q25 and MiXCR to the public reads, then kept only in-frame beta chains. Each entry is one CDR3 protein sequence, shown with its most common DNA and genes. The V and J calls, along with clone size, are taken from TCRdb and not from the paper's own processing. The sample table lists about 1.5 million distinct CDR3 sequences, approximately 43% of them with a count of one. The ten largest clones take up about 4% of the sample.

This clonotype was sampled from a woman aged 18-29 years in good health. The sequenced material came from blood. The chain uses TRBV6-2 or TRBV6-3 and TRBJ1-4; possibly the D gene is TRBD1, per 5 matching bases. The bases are TGTGCCAGCAGACCGGGACCCAGCAAACTGTTTTTT. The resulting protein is CASRPGPSKLFF.